This T cell receptor beta chain was captured in a study of blood T cells in healthy people across ages. Study as a whole: Researchers report that template switching captured about one barcoded beta molecule per two T cells.

Study-level findings and limits: Leaving the PBMCs unsorted stopped any conclusive comparison of naive versus antigen-experienced cells.

This clonotype was counted at least ten times. Its antigen is undetermined. Germline CDR1 reads DFQATT; CDR2 reads SNEGSKA (reference sequence). V trimming: 6 bases; J trimming: 5 bases; junction bases outside the gene matches: 9. The CDR3 sequence is 14 residues long. Using a J-beta primer mix together with a sample-barcoded 5' primer, a second PCR was run for about 6 to 11 cycles. TCRdb called the 5' RACE reads again in MiXCR, with one record for every CDR3 protein. The sample yields more than 650,000 distinct CDR3 sequences, roughly 20% seen once. The TCR originated in a man between 65 and 85 years old in good health. This chain uses TRBV20-1 with TRBJ2-2; 7 nucleotides match TRBD1. The specimen sequenced was blood. The DNA of the CDR3 is TGCAGTGCCCAGGGGGTTCGGGAAACCGGGGAGCTGTTTTTT. Translation gives CSAQGVRETGELFF.